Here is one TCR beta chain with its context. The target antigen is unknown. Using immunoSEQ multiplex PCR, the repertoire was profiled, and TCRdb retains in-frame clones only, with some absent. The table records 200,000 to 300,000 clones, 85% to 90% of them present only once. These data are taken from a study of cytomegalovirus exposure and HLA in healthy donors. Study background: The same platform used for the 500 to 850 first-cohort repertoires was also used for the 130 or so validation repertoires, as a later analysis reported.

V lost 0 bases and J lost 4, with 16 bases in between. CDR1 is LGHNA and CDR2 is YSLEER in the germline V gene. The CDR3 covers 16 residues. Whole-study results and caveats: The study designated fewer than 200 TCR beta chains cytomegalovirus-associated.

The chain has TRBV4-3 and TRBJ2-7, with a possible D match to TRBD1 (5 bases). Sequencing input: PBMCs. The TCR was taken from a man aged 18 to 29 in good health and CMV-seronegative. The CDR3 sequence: CASSQDLRQNLYEQYF. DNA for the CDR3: TGCGCCAGCAGCCAAGATCTGAGACAGAACCTTTACGAGCAGTACTTC.